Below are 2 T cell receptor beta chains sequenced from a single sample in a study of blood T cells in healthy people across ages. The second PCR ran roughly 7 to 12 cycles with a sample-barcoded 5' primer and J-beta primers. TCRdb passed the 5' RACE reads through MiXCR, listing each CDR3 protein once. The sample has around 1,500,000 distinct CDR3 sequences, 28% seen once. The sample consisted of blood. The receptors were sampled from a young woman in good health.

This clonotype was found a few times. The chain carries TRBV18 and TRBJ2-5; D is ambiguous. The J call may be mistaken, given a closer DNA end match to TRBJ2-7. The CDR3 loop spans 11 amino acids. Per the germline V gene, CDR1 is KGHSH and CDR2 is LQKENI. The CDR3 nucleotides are TGTGCCAGCTCACCAAGGCTCGAGCAGTACTTC. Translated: CASSPRLEQYF.

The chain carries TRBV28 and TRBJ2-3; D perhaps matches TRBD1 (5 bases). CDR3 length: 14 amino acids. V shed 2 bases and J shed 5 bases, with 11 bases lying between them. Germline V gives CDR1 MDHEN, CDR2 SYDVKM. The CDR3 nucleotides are TGTGCCAGCAGTTTAATGGCCCAGGGAGATACGCAGTATTTT. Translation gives CASSLMAQGDTQYF.